The rows below give T cell receptor beta chains drawn from one sample of a study of cytomegalovirus exposure and HLA in healthy donors. Clones were read by immunoSEQ multiplex PCR, and TCRdb kept only the in-frame ones, dropping some. The sample holds approximately 110,000 clones, approximately 83% seen once. Sequencing input: PBMCs. All receptors derive from a man between 18 and 35 years old in good health and CMV-seronegative. The CDR3 runs from the conserved cysteine through the conserved F or W. A D gene is named only where the DNA matches it firmly. A row's size may be missing; if present it is once, few, many or a size class.

TRBJ1-5	once	TRBV19	.	TGTGCCAGTAGTATAGATCTTCAGCCCCAGCATTTT	CASSIDLQPQHF
TRBJ1-1	.	TRBV19	TRBD1	TGTGCCAGTAGTACCGGGACAGGGGGTAACCCGAACACTGAAGCTTTCTTT	CASSTGTGGNPNTEAFF
TRBJ2-1	.	TRBV6-5	TRBD2	TGTGCCCCCAACCCCCCTAGCGGGAGAATGAATGAGCAGTTCTTC	CAPNPPSGRMNEQFF
TRBJ2-4	.	TRBV19	TRBD2	TGTGCCAGTAGCGGGACTAGCGGGAGTAAGAACATTCAGTACTTC	CASSGTSGSKNIQYF
TRBJ2-2	.	TRBV5-1	.	TGCGCCAGCAGCTTGAACCCAGCCAGGGAGGTTGAGGGGACCGGGGAGCTGTTTTTT	CASSLNPAREVEGTGELFF
TRBJ2-1	.	TRBV5-1	TRBD2	TGCGCCAGCAGCTGGGGTGGTAGCGGGAGTAATGAGCAGTTCTTC	CASSWGGSGSNEQFF
TRBJ2-2	.	TRBV5-1	TRBD2	TGCGCCAGCAGCTTGGATCCTGCGGGAGGAGGATCCGGGGAGCTGTTTTTT	CASSLDPAGGGSGELFF
TRBJ2-7	few	TRBV4-3	TRBD1	TGCGCCAGCAGCCAATCCGTCCCGGGACAGGGGGGCGAGCAGTACTTC	CASSQSVPGQGGEQYF
TRBJ2-5	.	TRBV4-1	.	TGCGCCAGCAGCTACTCCTACCCAGACGGGGAGACCCAGTACTTC	CASSYSYPDGETQYF
TRBJ2-7	.	TRBV9	TRBD2	TGTGCCAGCAGCCCCTTGGCGAGACTAGCGGGAACCTACGAGCAGTACTTC	CASSPLARLAGTYEQYF
TRBJ1-4	.	TRBV4-3	TRBD1	TGCGCCAGCAGCCAAGGACAGGGGAATGAAAAACTGTTTTTT	CASSQGQGNEKLFF
TRBJ2-2	few	TRBV7-6	TRBD1	TGTGCCAGCCAACCCACGACAGGGTTAGGGGTCCGGGAGCTGTTTTTT	CASQPTTGLGVRELFF
TRBJ1-1	.	TRBV10-2	.	TGCGCCACCAATACGGAGGGATACACTGAAGCTTTCTTT	CATNTEGYTEAFF
TRBJ2-3	.	TRBV7-2	TRBD1	TGTGCCAGCAGCTTAGTGGGACAGGGGGCGAGGGATACGCAGTATTTT	CASSLVGQGARDTQYF
TRBJ1-4	once	TRBV5-1	.	TGCGCCAGCAGCTTGGTAGCGATTGGCGTAGGTGAGGAAAAACTGTTTTTT	CASSLVAIGVGEEKLFF
TRBJ2-5	.	TRBV7-9	TRBD2	TGTGCCAGCAGCTCCGGACTAGTTGACACAGGAGAGACCCAGTACTTC	CASSSGLVDTGETQYF
TRBJ2-4	.	TRBV7-9	.	TGTGCCAGCAGCTTATCTGTTCCTCACATTCAGTACTTC	CASSLSVPHIQYF
TRBJ2-1	few	TRBV11-2	.	TGTGCCAGCAGCTTAGACGGGGATAGGGCTGAGCAGTTCTTC	CASSLDGDRAEQFF
TRBJ2-5	once	TRBV7-3	TRBD1	TGTGCCAGCAGCTTAAAGGGTGCGGGTCGTCAGGGGGCGCGGGAGACCCAGTACTTC	CASSLKGAGRQGARETQYF
TRBJ1-1	few	TRBV6-6	.	TGTGCCAGCAGTTACTCAACAGGGTGGACTGAAGCTTTCTTT	CASSYSTGWTEAFF
TRBJ2-1	.	TRBV5-5	.	TGTGCCAGCAGCTGGAGTGACCCGGATCCTAGCTCCTACAATGAGCAGTTCTTC	CASSWSDPDPSSYNEQFF
TRBJ1-5	.	TRBV19	.	TGTGCCAGTAGTATGGGGGCAGCGGCCCAGCATTTT	CASSMGAAAQHF
TRBJ1-2	.	TRBV6-1	.	TGTGCCAGCGGGGGGACCTTACCTAACTATGGCTACACCTTC	CASGGTLPNYGYTF
TRBJ2-1	.	TRBV21-1	.	TGTGCCAGCAGCAAAGTCCCGAGGACTAGCGGGACACACTACAATGAGCAGTTCTTC	CASSKVPRTSGTHYNEQFF
TRBJ2-1	few	TRBV10-2	.	TGCGCCAGCACCCTTTCGGGAGAGTACAATGAGCAGTTCTTC	CASTLSGEYNEQFF
TRBJ1-1	.	TRBV7-9	TRBD1	TGTGCCAGCAGCGGTGGACAGGGTGTAGTCCTTAACACTGAAGCTTTCTTT	CASSGGQGVVLNTEAFF
TRBJ1-2	.	TRBV29-1	.	TGCAGCGTTGAAGAGGGGGGGACATATGGCTACACCTTC	CSVEEGGTYGYTF
TRBJ2-7	.	TRBV7-9	.	TGTGCCAGCAGCTTAGTAACCGGGGTACTCGCCTACGAGCAGTACTTC	CASSLVTGVLAYEQYF